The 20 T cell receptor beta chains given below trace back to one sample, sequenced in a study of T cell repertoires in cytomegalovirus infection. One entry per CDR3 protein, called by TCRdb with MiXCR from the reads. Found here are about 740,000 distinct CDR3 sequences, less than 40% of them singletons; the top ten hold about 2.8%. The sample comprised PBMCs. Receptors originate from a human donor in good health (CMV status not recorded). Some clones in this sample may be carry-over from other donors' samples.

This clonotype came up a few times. CDR3 protein: CASSITDRDSEAFF. The CDR3 nucleotides are TGTGCCAGTAGTATAACGGACAGGGACTCTGAAGCTTTCTTT. The chain links TRBV19 to TRBJ1-1; 8 nucleotides line up with TRBD1. The germline V gene has CDR1 LNHDA and CDR2 SQIVND (reference sequence). This CDR3 is 14 amino acids long. V shed 2 bases and J 6 bases; nucleotides not matched to a gene: 5.

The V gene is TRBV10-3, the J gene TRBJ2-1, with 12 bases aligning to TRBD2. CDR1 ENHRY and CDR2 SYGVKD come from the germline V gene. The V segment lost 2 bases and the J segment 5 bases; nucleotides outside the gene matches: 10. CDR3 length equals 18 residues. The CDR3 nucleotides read TGTGCCATCAGTGAGCGAGGACTAGCGGGGAAGGGGAACAATGAGCAGTTCTTC. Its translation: CAISERGLAGKGNNEQFF.

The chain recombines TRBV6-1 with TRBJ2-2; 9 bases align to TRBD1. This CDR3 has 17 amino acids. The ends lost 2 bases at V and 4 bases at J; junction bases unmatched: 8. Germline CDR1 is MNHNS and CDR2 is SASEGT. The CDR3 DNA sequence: TGTGCCAGCAGTGAATACGGGACAGGGAGAGGCACCGGGGAGCTGTTTTTT. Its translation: CASSEYGTGRGTGELFF.

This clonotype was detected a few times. The DNA for the CDR3 is TGCAGTGCTAAATGGGGAGGGGCAGGGGGACCGGTTCTGTCACCCCTCCACTTT. This codes for CSAKWGGAGGPVLSPLHF. The chain uses TRBV20-1 and TRBJ1-6; 7 bases match TRBD1. The CDR3 spans 18 residues. The ends lost 4 bases at V and 10 bases at J; junction bases unmatched: 22. Looked up from germline, CDR1 is DFQATT and CDR2 is SNEGSKA (reference sequence).

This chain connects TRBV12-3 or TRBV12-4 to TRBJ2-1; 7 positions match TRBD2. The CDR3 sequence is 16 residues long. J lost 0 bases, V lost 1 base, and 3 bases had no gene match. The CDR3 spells CASSLGSGASYNEQFF. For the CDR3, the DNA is TGTGCCAGCAGTTTAGGGAGCGGGGCCTCCTACAATGAGCAGTTCTTC.

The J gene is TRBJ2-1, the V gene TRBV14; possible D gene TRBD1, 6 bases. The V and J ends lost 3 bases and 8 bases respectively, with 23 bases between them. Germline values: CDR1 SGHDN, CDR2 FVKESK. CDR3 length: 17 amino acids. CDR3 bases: TGTGCCAGCAGCCAGGGATTCTTCCAGGGGTCAAGGGATGAGCAGTTCTTC. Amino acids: CASSQGFFQGSRDEQFF. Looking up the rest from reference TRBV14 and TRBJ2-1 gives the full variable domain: EAGVTQFPSHSVIEKGQTVTLRCDPISGHDNLYWYRRVMGKEIKFLLHFVKESKQDESGMPNNRFLAERTGGTYSTLKVQPAELEDSGVYFCASSQGFFQGSRDEQFFGPGTRLTVL.

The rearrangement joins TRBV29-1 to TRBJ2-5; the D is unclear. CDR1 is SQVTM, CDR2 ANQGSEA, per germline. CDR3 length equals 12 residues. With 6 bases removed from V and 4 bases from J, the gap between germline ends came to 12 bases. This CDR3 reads CSVGPGPETQYF. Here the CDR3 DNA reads TGCAGCGTCGGACCCGGTCCAGAGACCCAGTACTTC.

The CDR3 here is CASSLGDARPSEQYF. DNA for the CDR3: TGCGCCAGCAGCTTGGGTGACGCCCGGCCTAGCGAGCAGTACTTC. The chain is built from TRBV5-1 and TRBJ2-7; no definite D call. The CDR3 contains 15 residues. Between the trimmed V and J ends, which lost 0 bases and 6 bases, there was a span of 16 bases. CDR1 is SGHRS, CDR2 YFSETQ, per germline.

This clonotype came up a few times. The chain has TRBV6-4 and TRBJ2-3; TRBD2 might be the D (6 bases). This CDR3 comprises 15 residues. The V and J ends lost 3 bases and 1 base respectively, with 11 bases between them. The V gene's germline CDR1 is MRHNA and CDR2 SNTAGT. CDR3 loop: CASSEEGSGTDTQYF. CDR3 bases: TGTGCCAGCAGTGAGGAGGGGTCGGGCACAGATACGCAGTATTTT.

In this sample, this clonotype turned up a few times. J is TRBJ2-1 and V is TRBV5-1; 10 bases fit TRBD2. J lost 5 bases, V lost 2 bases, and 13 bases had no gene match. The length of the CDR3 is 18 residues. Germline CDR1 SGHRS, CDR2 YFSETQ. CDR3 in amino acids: CASSLAGGSSPGNNEQFF. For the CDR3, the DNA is TGCGCCAGCAGCTTAGCGGGAGGGTCCTCTCCGGGGAACAATGAGCAGTTCTTC.

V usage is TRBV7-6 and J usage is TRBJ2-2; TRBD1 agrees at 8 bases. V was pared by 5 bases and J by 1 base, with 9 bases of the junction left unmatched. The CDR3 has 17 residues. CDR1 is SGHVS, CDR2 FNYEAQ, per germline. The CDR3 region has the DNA TGTGCCAGCAGCCTACGCGGCGGGACAGGGAACACCGGGGAGCTGTTTTTT. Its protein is CASSLRGGTGNTGELFF.

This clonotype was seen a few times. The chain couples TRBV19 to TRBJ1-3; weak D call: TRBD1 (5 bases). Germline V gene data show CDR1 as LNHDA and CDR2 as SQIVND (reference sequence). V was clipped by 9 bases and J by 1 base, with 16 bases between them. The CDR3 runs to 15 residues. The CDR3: CASLRDGVSGNTIYF. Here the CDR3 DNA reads TGTGCCAGCTTAAGGGACGGAGTTTCTGGAAACACCATATATTTT.

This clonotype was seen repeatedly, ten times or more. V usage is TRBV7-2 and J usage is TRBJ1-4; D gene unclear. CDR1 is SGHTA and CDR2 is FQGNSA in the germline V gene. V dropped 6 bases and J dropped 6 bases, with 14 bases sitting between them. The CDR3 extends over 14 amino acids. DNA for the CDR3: TGTGCCAGCAGTCGGAGAGAATGGGATGAAAAACTGTTTTTT. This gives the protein CASSRREWDEKLFF. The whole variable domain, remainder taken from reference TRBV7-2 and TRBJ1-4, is GAGVSQSPSNKVTEKGKDVELRCDPISGHTALYWYRQSLGQGLEFLIYFQGNSAPDKSGLPSDRFSAERTGGSVSTLTIQRTQQEDSAVYLCASSRREWDEKLFFGSGTQLSVL.

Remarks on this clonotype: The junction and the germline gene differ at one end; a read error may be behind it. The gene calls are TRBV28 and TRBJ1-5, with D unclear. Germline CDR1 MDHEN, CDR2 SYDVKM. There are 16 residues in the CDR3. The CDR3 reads CASSLLGRGNNQPQPF. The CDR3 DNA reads TGTGCCAGCAGTTTACTCGGACGGGGAAACAATCAGCCCCAGCCTTTT.

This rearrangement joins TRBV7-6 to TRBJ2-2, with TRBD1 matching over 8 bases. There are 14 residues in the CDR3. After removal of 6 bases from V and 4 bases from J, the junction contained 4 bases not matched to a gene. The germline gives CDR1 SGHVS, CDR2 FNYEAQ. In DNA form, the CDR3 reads TGTGCCAGCAGGGGCAGGGGGCGCACCGGGGAGCTGTTTTTT. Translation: CASRGRGRTGELFF.

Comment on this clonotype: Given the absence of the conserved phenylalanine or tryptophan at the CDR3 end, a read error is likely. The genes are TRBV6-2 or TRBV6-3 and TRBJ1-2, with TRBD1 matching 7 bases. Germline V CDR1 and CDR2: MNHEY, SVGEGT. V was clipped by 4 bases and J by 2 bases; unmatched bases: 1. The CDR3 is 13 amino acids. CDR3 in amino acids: CASSWTGNYGYTC. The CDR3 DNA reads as TGTGCCAGCAGTTGGACAGGCAACTATGGCTACACCTGC.

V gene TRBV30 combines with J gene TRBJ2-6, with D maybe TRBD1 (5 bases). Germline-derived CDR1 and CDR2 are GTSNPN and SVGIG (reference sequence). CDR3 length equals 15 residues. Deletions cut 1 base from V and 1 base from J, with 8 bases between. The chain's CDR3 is CAWSAPGSGANVLTF. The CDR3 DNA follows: TGTGCCTGGAGTGCCCCAGGGTCTGGGGCCAACGTCCTGACTTTC.

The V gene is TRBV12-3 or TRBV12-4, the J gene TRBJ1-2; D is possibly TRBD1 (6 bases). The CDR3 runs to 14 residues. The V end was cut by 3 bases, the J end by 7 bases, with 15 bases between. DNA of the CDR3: TGTGCCAGCAGTTTGGGGGGGCGCGAGTTTGGCTACACCTTC. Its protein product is CASSLGGREFGYTF.

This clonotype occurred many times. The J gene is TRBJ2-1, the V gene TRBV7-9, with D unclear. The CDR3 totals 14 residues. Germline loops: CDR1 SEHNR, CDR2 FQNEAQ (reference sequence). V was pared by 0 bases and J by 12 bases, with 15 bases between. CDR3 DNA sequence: TGTGCCAGCAGCTTAGCGAATGGCTCGCCTGCGCAGTTCTTC. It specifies CASSLANGSPAQFF.

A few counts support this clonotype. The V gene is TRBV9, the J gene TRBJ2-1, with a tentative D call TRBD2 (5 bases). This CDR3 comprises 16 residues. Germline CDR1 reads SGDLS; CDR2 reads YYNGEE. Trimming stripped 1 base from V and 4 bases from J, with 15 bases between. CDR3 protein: CASSVSGSLTYNEQFF. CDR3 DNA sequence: TGTGCCAGCAGCGTATCGGGGAGCTTAACATACAATGAGCAGTTCTTC. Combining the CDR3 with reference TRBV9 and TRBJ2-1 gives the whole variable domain DSGVTQTPKHLITATGQRVTLRCSPRSGDLSVYWYQQSLDQGLQFLIQYYNGEERAKGNILERFSAQQFPDLHSELNLSSLELGDSALYFCASSVSGSLTYNEQFFGPGTRLTVL.